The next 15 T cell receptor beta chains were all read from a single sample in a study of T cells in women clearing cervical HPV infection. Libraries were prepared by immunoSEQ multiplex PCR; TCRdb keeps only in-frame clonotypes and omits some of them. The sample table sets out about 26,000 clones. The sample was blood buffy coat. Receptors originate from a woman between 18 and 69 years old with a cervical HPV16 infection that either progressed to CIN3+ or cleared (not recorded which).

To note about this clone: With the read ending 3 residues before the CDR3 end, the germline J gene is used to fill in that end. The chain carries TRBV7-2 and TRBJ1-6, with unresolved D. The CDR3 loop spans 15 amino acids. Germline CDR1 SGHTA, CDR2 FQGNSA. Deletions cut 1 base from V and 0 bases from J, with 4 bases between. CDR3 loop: CASSLGSSYNSPLHF. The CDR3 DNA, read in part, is TGTGCCAGCAGCTTAGGCAGCTCCTATAATTCACCC.

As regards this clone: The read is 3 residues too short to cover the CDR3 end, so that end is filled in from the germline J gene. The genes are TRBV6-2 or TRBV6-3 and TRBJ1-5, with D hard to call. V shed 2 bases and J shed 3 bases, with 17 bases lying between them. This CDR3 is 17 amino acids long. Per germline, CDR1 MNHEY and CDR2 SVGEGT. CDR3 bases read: TGTGCCAGCAGTTACGCCACACGAACCAGAAACAATCAGCCC. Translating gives CASSYATRTRNNQP. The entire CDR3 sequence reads CASSYATRTRNNQPQHF.

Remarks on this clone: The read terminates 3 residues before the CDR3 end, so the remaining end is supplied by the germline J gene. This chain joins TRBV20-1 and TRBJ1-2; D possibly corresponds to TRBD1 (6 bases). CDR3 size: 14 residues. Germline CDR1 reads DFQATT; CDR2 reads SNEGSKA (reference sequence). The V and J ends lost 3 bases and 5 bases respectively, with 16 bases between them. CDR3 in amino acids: CSASRQETNYGYTF. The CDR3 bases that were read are TGCAGTGCTAGCCGACAGGAGACGAATTATGGC.

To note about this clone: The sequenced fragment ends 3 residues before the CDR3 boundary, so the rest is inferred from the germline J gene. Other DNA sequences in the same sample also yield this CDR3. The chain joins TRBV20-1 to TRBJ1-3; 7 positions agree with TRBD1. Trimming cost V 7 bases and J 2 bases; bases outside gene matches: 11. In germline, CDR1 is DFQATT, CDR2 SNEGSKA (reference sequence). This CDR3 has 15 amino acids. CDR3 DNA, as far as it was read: TGCAGTGGGGAAGACCGACAGGGCCCTGGAAACACC. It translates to CSGEDRQGPGNT. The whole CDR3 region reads CSGEDRQGPGNTIYF.

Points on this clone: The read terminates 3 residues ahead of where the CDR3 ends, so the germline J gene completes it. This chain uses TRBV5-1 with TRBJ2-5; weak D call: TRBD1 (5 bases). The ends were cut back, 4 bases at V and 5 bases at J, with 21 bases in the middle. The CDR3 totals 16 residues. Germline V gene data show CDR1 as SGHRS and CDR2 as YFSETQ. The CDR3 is CASSHVTGSSDETQYF. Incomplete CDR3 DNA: TGCGCCAGCAGCCACGTTACAGGCTCCTCCGATGAGACC.

The CDR3 DNA, read in part, is TGTGCCAGCTCGCGACAGGGACTGGAGACC. It is translated as CASSRQGLET. Given in full, the CDR3 is CASSRQGLETQYF. The V and J genes are TRBV18 and TRBJ2-5; D is perhaps TRBD1 (7 bases). The read falls 3 residues short of the CDR3 end, and the missing part is taken from the germline J gene. Germline V gives CDR1 KGHSH, CDR2 LQKENI. V was clipped by 6 bases and J by 5 bases, with 13 bases between them. The CDR3 contains 13 residues. Combining the CDR3 with reference TRBV18 and TRBJ2-5 gives the whole variable domain NAGVMQNPRHLVRRRGQEARLRCSPMKGHSHVYWYRQLPEEGLKFMVYLQKENIIDESGMPKERFSAEFPKEGPSILRIQQVVRGDSAAYFCASSRQGLETQYFGPGTRLLVL.

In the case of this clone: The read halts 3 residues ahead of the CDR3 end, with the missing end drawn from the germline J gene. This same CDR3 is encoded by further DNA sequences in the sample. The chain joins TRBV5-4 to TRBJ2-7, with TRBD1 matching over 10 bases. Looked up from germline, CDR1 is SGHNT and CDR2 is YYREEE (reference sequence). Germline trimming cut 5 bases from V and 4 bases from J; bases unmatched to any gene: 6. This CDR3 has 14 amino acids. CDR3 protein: CASSPGTGVYEQYF. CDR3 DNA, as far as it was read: TGTGCCAGCAGTCCCGGGACAGGGGTGTACGAG.

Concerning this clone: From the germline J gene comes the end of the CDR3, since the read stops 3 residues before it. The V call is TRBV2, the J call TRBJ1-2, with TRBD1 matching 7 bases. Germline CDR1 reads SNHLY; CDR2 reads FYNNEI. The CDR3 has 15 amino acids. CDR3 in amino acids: CASSGTGYKTDTYTF. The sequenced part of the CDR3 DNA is TGTGCCAGCAGTGGGACAGGCTACAAGACCGATACC.

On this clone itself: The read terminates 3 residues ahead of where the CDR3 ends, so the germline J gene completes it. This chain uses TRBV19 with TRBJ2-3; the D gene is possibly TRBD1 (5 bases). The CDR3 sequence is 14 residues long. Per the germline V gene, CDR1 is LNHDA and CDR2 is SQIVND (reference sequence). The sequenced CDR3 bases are TGTGCCAGTAGTCAAATAGACAGCAAAGAGACG. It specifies CASSQIDSKET. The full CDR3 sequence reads CASSQIDSKETQYF.

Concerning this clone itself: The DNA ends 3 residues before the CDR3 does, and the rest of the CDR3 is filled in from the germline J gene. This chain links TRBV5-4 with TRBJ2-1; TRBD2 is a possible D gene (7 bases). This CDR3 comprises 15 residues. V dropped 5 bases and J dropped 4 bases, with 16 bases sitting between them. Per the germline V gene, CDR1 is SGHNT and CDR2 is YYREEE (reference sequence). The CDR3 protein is CASRGGGGTYNEQFF. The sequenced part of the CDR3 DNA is TGTGCCAGCAGGGGAGGGGGGGGTACGTACAATGAG.

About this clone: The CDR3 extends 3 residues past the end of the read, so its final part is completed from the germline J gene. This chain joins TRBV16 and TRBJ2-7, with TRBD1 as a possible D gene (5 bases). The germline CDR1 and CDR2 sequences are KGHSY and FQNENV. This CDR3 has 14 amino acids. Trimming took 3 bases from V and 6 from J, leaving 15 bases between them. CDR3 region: CASSQASQALEQYF. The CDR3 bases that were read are TGTGCCAGCAGCCAGGCGTCACAGGCCCTCGAG.

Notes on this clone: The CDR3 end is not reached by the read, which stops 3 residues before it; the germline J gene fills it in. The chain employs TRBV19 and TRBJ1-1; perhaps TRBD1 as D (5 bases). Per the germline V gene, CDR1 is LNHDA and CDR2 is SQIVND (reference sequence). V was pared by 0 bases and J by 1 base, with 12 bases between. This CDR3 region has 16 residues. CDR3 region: CASSIDGALGNTEAFF. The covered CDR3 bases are TGTGCCAGTAGTATAGATGGGGCCTTAGGGAACACTGAA.

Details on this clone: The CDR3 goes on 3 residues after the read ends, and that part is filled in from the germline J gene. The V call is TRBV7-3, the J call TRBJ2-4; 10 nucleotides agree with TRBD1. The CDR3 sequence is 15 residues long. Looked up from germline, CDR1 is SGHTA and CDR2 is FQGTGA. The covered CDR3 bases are TGTGCCAGCAGCTTAAATGGGACAGGGGTCAATGGT. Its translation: CASSLNGTGVNG. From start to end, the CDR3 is CASSLNGTGVNGQYF. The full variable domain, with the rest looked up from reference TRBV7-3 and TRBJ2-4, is GAGVSQTPSNKVTEKGKYVELRCDPISGHTALYWYRQSLGQGPEFLIYFQGTGAADDSGLPNDRFFAVRPEGSVSTLKIQRTERGDSAVYLCASSLNGTGVNGQYFGAGTRLSVL.

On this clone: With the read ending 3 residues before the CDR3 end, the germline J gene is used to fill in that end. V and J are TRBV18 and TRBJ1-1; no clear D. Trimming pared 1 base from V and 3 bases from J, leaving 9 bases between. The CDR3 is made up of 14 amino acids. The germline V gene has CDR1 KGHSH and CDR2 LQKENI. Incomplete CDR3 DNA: TGTGCCAGCTCACCACTCTTAAGGGACACTGAA. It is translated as CASSPLLRDTE. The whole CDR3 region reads CASSPLLRDTEAFF.

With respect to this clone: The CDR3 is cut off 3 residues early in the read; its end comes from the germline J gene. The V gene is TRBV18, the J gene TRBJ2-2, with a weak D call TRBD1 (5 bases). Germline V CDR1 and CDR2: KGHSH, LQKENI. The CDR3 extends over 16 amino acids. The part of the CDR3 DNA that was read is TGTGCCAGCTCACCACGGGTCCACTCTGGGGCCAACGTG. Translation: CASSPRVHSGANV. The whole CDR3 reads CASSPRVHSGANVLFF.